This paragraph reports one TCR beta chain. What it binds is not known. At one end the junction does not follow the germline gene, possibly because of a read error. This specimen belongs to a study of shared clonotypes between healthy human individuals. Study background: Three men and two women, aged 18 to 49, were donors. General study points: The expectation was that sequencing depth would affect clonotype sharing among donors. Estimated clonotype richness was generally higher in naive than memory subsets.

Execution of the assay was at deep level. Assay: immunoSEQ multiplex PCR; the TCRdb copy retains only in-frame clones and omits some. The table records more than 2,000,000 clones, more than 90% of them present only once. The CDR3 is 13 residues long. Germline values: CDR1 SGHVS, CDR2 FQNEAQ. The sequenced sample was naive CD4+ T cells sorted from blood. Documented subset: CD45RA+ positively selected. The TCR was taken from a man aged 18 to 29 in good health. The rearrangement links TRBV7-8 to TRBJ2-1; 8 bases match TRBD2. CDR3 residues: CASSLGAGASSVF. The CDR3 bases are TGTGCCAGCAGCTTGGGAGCGGGAGCCTCTTCGGTCTTC.